What follows are 21 T cell receptor beta chains derived from one specimen sequenced in a study of OX40 agonist ivuxolimab in advanced cancers. Sequencing was performed with immunoSEQ multiplex PCR; in TCRdb, only in-frame clones are kept and a portion is missing. The sample lists under 25,000 clones, 75% to 80% occurring once. Sequenced here: CD4+ or CD8+ T cells sorted from blood, sampled in a trial of the OX40 agonist ivuxolimab. These receptors came from an adult with an advanced solid tumor such as melanoma, head and neck, liver or kidney cancer.

This rearrangement joins TRBV10-3 to TRBJ2-7; the D is unclear. V dropped 3 bases and J dropped 8 bases, with 8 bases sitting between them. The CDR3 has 11 residues. From germline, CDR1 is ENHRY and CDR2 SYGVKD. CDR3 sequence (DNA): TGTGCCATCAGTGAAGGCCCTCAGCAGTACTTC. This encodes CAISEGPQQYF.

Turning to this clone: At the DNA level, this CDR3 is encoded by other sequences in the same sample as well. This rearrangement joins TRBV9 to TRBJ1-1; D gene ambiguous. CDR1 and CDR2 (germline): SGDLS, YYNGEE. The V gene lost 0 bases and the J gene lost 3 bases, with 12 bases spanning the gap. This CDR3 comprises 15 residues. CDR3 loop: CASSVGSGADTEAFF. DNA for the CDR3: TGTGCCAGCAGCGTAGGGTCAGGCGCGGACACTGAAGCTTTCTTT.

J is TRBJ1-1 and V is TRBV5-6; perhaps TRBD1 as D (6 bases). Germline V gives CDR1 SGHDT, CDR2 YYEEEE. This CDR3 contains 15 residues. The V end lost 0 bases, the J end lost 7 bases, and 16 bases lay between the germline ends. This CDR3 reads CASSLAETGSREAFF. CDR3 nucleotides: TGTGCCAGCAGCTTGGCCGAGACAGGTTCTCGTGAAGCTTTCTTT.

The V call is TRBV27, the J call TRBJ2-3; 8 bases are a match to TRBD1. V was pared by 6 bases and J by 3 bases, with 5 bases of the junction left unmatched. The germline V gene encodes CDR1 MNHEY and CDR2 SMNVEV (reference sequence). This CDR3 is built from 14 residues. The CDR3 nucleotides are TGTGCCAGCAGAGGGCGACAGGGGACAGATACGCAGTATTTT. Translated: CASRGRQGTDTQYF.

This clone was seen a few times. The chain combines TRBV30 with TRBJ2-1; D is possibly TRBD2 (7 bases). Trimming removed 5 bases from V and 9 bases from J, with 23 bases in between. Germline V gene data show CDR1 as GTSNPN and CDR2 as SVGIG (reference sequence). This CDR3 region has 15 residues. The CDR3 DNA is TGTGCCTGGGGCGTTGGGGGAGGGGGGGTAGGTGAGCAGTTCTTC. Translation: CAWGVGGGGVGEQFF.

To note about this clone: At one end, the junction sequence differs from germline, possibly due to a read error. The chain couples TRBV7-7 to TRBJ2-1, with D tentatively TRBD2 (5 bases). Germline assignment: CDR1 SSHAT and CDR2 FNYEAQ (reference sequence). This CDR3 contains 14 residues. CDR3 residues: CASSLGPGNNEQFF. The CDR3 region has the DNA TGTGCTAGCAGCTTAGGTCCGGGGAACAATGAGCAGTTCTTC.

The chain combines TRBV7-3 with TRBJ2-5; 7 bases are shared with TRBD1. In germline, CDR1 is SGHTA, CDR2 FQGTGA. V trimming: 5 bases; J trimming: 5 bases; junction bases outside the gene matches: 5. CDR3 length: 13 residues. In nucleotides, the CDR3 is TGTGCCAGCAGCCCCGGCAGGGGGGAGACCCAGTACTTC. Protein product: CASSPGRGETQYF.

The rearrangement links TRBV5-8 to TRBJ1-4; the D gene is possibly TRBD1 (6 bases). The CDR3 spans 15 residues. CDR1 is SGHTS and CDR2 is YDEGEE in the germline V gene. V lost 0 bases and J lost 4, with 10 bases in between. The CDR3 DNA sequence: TGTGCCAGCAGCTTGGAGGGGGTTAGTAATGAAAAACTGTTTTTT. The encoded protein is CASSLEGVSNEKLFF.

CDR3 sequence: CASSIRDRAFF. CDR3 bases: TGTGCCAGTAGTATAAGGGACAGGGCTTTCTTT. This chain connects TRBV19 to TRBJ1-1, with 8 bases matching TRBD1. V was clipped by 2 bases and J by 11 bases; unmatched bases: 1. This CDR3 contains 11 residues. Germline loops: CDR1 LNHDA, CDR2 SQIVND (reference sequence).

The V gene is TRBV5-5, the J gene TRBJ1-2, with 7 bases fitting TRBD1. Trimming removed 6 bases from V and 2 bases from J; junction bases left unmatched: 7. Germline V gives CDR1 SGHKS, CDR2 YYEKEE (reference sequence). The CDR3 spans 14 residues. CDR3 in amino acids: CASMPDRANYGYTF. The CDR3 DNA follows: TGTGCCAGCATGCCTGACAGGGCCAACTATGGCTACACCTTC.

About this clone: The sample contains more than one DNA sequence encoding this CDR3. J is TRBJ2-7 and V is TRBV5-1; D ambiguous. The germline V gene encodes CDR1 SGHRS and CDR2 YFSETQ. Trimming stripped 4 bases from V and 2 bases from J, with 13 bases between. The CDR3 spans 14 residues. CDR3 DNA: TGCGCCAGCAGCCTGAACCAAGGGACCTACGAGCAGTACTTC. This gives the protein CASSLNQGTYEQYF.

The rearrangement links TRBV28 to TRBJ1-5; D is perhaps TRBD1 (6 bases). The CDR3 spans 16 residues. Germline V gene sequence: CDR1 MDHEN, CDR2 SYDVKM. The V gene lost 5 bases and the J gene lost 1 base, with 15 bases spanning the gap. The CDR3 is CASSIPSQGSNQPQHF. As DNA, the CDR3 is TGTGCCAGCAGTATACCTTCACAGGGCAGCAATCAGCCCCAGCATTTT.

This chain links TRBV6-5 with TRBJ1-1, with D possibly TRBD1 on 6 matching bases. This CDR3 comprises 13 residues. Germline CDR1 is MNHEY and CDR2 is SVGAGI. The V gene lost 6 bases and the J gene lost 7 bases, with 15 bases spanning the gap. The CDR3 region is CASRDRETSEAFF. The CDR3 DNA reads TGTGCCAGCAGGGACAGAGAGACAAGTGAAGCTTTCTTT.

CDR3 in amino acids: CASGDSYNSPLHF. The CDR3 nucleotides are TGTGCCAGCGGCGACAGCTATAATTCACCCCTCCACTTT. The chain employs TRBV27 and TRBJ1-6; a weak D match, TRBD1 (5 bases). This CDR3 contains 13 residues. Trimming stripped 8 bases from V and 3 bases from J, with 8 bases between. Germline CDR1 MNHEY, CDR2 SMNVEV (reference sequence).

The genes are TRBV5-1 and TRBJ2-3; D is unresolved. The CDR3 spans 15 residues. V was cut by 3 bases and J by 0 bases, with 11 bases left in between. Germline CDR1 and CDR2: SGHRS and YFSETQ. The CDR3 region is CASSSLRSSTDTQYF. The CDR3 coding sequence is TGCGCCAGCAGCTCACTAAGATCTAGCACAGATACGCAGTATTTT.

This CDR3 is CASSQDLAGLYNEQFF. In DNA, the CDR3 is TGCGCCAGCAGCCAAGATCTAGCGGGACTTTACAATGAGCAGTTCTTC. The V call is TRBV4-3, the J call TRBJ2-1, with TRBD2 matching 9 bases. V dropped 0 bases and J dropped 4; count of bases not matched to a gene: 4. Germline V gives CDR1 LGHNA, CDR2 YSLEER. The CDR3 runs 16 residues.

J is TRBJ1-3 and V is TRBV28; possibly TRBD1 for D (5 bases). The CDR3 sequence is 14 residues long. The germline CDR1 and CDR2 sequences are MDHEN and SYDVKM. Trimming removed 6 bases at V and 2 bases at J, with 11 bases between. The CDR3 DNA reads as TGTGCCAGCAGCTCCCCAGGGCCTGGAAACACCATATATTTT. Its protein is CASSSPGPGNTIYF.

The rearrangement joins TRBV5-1 to TRBJ2-3; TRBD2 agrees at 10 bases. This CDR3 has 15 amino acids. Germline trimming cut 2 bases from V and 4 bases from J; bases unmatched to any gene: 4. CDR1 SGHRS and CDR2 YFSETQ come from the germline V gene. The CDR3: CASSLTSGNSDTQYF. Written as DNA, the CDR3 is TGCGCCAGCAGCTTAACTAGCGGGAATTCAGATACGCAGTATTTT.

The chain couples TRBV10-3 to TRBJ2-4; TRBD2 is a possible D gene (5 bases). Germline loops: CDR1 ENHRY, CDR2 SYGVKD. The CDR3 length is 14 residues. Trimming pared 3 bases from V and 8 bases from J, leaving 14 bases between. CDR3 DNA: TGTGCCATCAGTGACGGCGGAGGAGGAGACATTCAGTACTTC. This gives the protein CAISDGGGGDIQYF.

This chain connects TRBV4-1 to TRBJ2-1; D is uncertain. V lost 1 base and J 3 bases, leaving 13 bases between the germline ends. Per the germline V gene, CDR1 is MGHRA and CDR2 is YSYEKL. CDR3 length: 16 residues. The CDR3 DNA reads TGCGCCAGCAGCCAAGTAGACTTGATCATCTACAATGAGCAGTTCTTC. Its protein is CASSQVDLIIYNEQFF.

This chain links TRBV5-6 with TRBJ1-3; D not resolved. CDR1 SGHDT and CDR2 YYEEEE come from the germline V gene. V was cut by 0 bases and J by 4 bases, with 8 bases left in between. This CDR3 is built from 14 residues. The CDR3 loop reads CASSLGPGGNTIYF. The CDR3 coding sequence is TGTGCCAGCAGCTTGGGGCCAGGAGGAAACACCATATATTTT.